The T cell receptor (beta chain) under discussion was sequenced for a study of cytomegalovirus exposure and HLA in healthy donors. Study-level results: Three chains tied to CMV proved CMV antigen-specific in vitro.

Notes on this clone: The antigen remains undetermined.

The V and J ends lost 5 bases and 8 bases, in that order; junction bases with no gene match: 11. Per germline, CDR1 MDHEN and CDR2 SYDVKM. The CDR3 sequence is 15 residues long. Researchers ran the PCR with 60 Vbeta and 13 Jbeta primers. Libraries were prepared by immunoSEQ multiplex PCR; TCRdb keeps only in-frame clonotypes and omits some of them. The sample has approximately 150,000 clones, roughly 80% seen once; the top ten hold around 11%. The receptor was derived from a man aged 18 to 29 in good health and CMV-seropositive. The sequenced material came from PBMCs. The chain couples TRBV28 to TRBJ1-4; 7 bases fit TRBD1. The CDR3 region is CASSPQTGLGEKLFF. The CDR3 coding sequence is TGTGCCAGCAGTCCCCAGACAGGGTTGGGCGAAAAACTGTTTTTT.